This TCR beta chain is drawn from a study of T cell responses to AZD1222 COVID-19 vaccine. Profiling relied on immunoSEQ multiplex PCR, and the TCRdb table lists in-frame clones only, not all of them. Of some 96,000 clones detected, 75% to 90% appear once; the ten largest clones hold under 2.5%. Trimming cost V 2 bases and J 3 bases, with 11 bases left between them. CDR1 is SGHVS, CDR2 FQNEAQ, per germline. This CDR3 comprises 16 residues. This clone was counted once. This sample comprised peripheral blood, obtained on day 0 of AZD1222 vaccination. The rearrangement uses TRBV7-8 and TRBJ1-6; D gene uncertain. The receptor's source is an adult in good health. CDR3 DNA sequence: TGTGCCAGCAGCTTATCAGCCGGGGACTATAATTCACCCCTCCACTTT. This sequence encodes CASSLSAGDYNSPLHF.